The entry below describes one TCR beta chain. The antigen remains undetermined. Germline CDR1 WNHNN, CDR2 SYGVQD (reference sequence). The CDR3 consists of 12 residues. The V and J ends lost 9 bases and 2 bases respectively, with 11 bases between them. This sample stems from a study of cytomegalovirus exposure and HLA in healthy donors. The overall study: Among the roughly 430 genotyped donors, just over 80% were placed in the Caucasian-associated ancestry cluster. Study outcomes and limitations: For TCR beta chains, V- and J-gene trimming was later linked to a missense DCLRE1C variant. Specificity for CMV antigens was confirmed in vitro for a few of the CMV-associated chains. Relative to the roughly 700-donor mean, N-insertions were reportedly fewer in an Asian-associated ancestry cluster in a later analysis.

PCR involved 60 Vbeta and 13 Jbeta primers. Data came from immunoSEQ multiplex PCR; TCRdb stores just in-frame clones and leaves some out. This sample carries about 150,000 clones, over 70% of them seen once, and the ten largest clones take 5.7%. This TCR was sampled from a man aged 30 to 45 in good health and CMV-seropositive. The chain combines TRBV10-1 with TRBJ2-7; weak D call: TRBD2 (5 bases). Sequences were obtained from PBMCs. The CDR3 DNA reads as TGCGCCAGTTCTCGGGGTCCCTACGAGCAGTACTTC. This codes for CASSRGPYEQYF.